Each of the 20 T cell receptor beta chains below was sequenced from the same sample in a study of blood T cell repertoires in COVID-19. TCRdb keeps only in-frame clones here, not all; method: immunoSEQ multiplex PCR. This sample has about 250,000 clones, with 87% found just once. The sample consisted of PBMCs or T cells enriched from blood (not recorded which). These receptors were collected from a woman aged 30 to 39 with acute COVID-19.

CDR3 loop: CATSRDFSRAHEQYF. The CDR3 region has the DNA TGTGCCACCAGCAGAGATTTTTCCAGGGCCCACGAGCAGTACTTC. V gene TRBV15 combines with J gene TRBJ2-7, with D perhaps matching TRBD1 (5 bases). The CDR3 runs 15 residues. CDR1 LNHNV and CDR2 YYDKDF come from the germline V gene (reference sequence). Trimming took off 0 bases at V and 5 bases at J, with 14 bases between the two ends.

The genes are TRBV11-3 and TRBJ2-7, with a possible D match to TRBD2 (6 bases). The V end lost 5 bases, the J end lost 3 bases, and 8 bases lay between the germline ends. The V gene's germline CDR1 is SGHNT and CDR2 YENEEA. This CDR3 is built from 12 residues. CDR3 nucleotide sequence: TGTGCCAGCAGCCGTAGCGGCTACGAGCAGTACTTC. Amino acid sequence: CASSRSGYEQYF.

The V call is TRBV29-1, the J call TRBJ2-2; TRBD1 agrees at 7 bases. Trimming at V came to 1 base and at J to 7 bases, leaving 3 bases not matched to a gene. The CDR3 is 13 residues long. CDR1 is SQVTM and CDR2 is ANQGSEA in the germline V gene. The CDR3 loop reads CSVEAGGHGELFF. The CDR3 nucleotides are TGCAGCGTTGAAGCAGGGGGTCACGGGGAGCTGTTTTTT.

This sequence joins TRBV27 and TRBJ2-1; 9 bases align to TRBD1. With V trimmed by 6 bases and J by 7 bases, 7 bases remained unmatched. The length of the CDR3 is 14 residues. CDR1 is MNHEY and CDR2 is SMNVEV in the germline V gene (reference sequence). CDR3 in DNA: TGTGCCAGCAGGGGGACAGGGCAAGGGAATGAGCAGTTCTTC. Its translation: CASRGTGQGNEQFF.

This rearrangement joins TRBV6-6 to TRBJ2-7; D perhaps matches TRBD1 (6 bases). The germline V gene encodes CDR1 MNHNY and CDR2 SVGAGI (reference sequence). The V end lost 5 bases, the J end lost 3 bases, and 11 bases lay between the germline ends. The CDR3 sequence is 13 residues long. The CDR3 is CASSPGQYYEQYF. In nucleotides, the CDR3 is TGTGCCAGCAGTCCAGGACAGTACTACGAGCAGTACTTC.

The J gene is TRBJ2-1, the V gene TRBV7-9; D is possibly TRBD1 (5 bases). This CDR3 comprises 13 residues. Trimming removed 5 bases at V and 4 bases at J, with 9 bases between. Per the germline V gene, CDR1 is SEHNR and CDR2 is FQNEAQ (reference sequence). CDR3 sequence (DNA): TGTGCCAGCAGCCTTAGACAGTACAATGAGCAGTTCTTC. This gives the protein CASSLRQYNEQFF. Combining the CDR3 with reference TRBV7-9 and TRBJ2-1 gives the whole variable domain DTGVSQNPRHKITKRGQNVTFRCDPISEHNRLYWYRQTLGQGPEFLTYFQNEAQLEKSRLLSDRFSAERPKGSFSTLEIQRTEQGDSAMYLCASSLRQYNEQFFGPGTRLTVL.

This clone was picked up one time. J is TRBJ2-5 and V is TRBV28, with 7 bases fitting TRBD2. Germline assignment: CDR1 MDHEN and CDR2 SYDVKM. Trimming took 3 bases from V and 3 from J; bases not matched to a gene: 13. The CDR3 is made up of 17 amino acids. CDR3 residues: CASSLLIAGTMKETQYF. The CDR3 nucleotides read TGTGCCAGCAGTTTGCTTATCGCTGGGACTATGAAAGAGACCCAGTACTTC. Looking up the rest from reference TRBV28 and TRBJ2-5 gives the full variable domain: DVKVTQSSRYLVKRTGEKVFLECVQDMDHENMFWYRQDPGLGLRLIYFSYDVKMKEKGDIPEGYSVSREKKERFSLILESASTNQTSMYLCASSLLIAGTMKETQYFGPGTRLLVL.

The CDR3 DNA follows: TGTGCCTGGAGTGTACGGGGAGGTCAGCCCCAGCATTTT. Amino acids: CAWSVRGGQPQHF. The V and J genes are TRBV30 and TRBJ1-5; D remains unclear. Trimming took 0 bases from V and 6 from J, leaving 9 bases between them. CDR3 size: 13 residues. The germline V gene has CDR1 GTSNPN and CDR2 SVGIG (reference sequence).

This clone was seen just once. The chain uses TRBV19 and TRBJ1-2, with D perhaps matching TRBD1 (6 bases). Between the trimmed V and J ends, which lost 0 bases and 2 bases, there was a span of 10 bases. The CDR3 has 15 amino acids. CDR1 is LNHDA and CDR2 is SQIVND in the germline V gene (reference sequence). The CDR3, as DNA: TGTGCCAGTAGTATAGAGGGGGCAAAGAACTATGGCTACACCTTC. Translation gives CASSIEGAKNYGYTF.

Here the CDR3 reads CASSRGSLRDGYEQYF. The CDR3 bases are TGTGCCAGCAGCCGAGGGTCTTTAAGGGATGGCTACGAGCAGTACTTC. This chain uses TRBV7-3 with TRBJ2-7, with D tentatively TRBD2 (5 bases). Germline V gene data show CDR1 as SGHTA and CDR2 as FQGTGA. This CDR3 is built from 16 residues. The V end lost 5 bases, the J end lost 3 bases, and 20 bases lay between the germline ends.

The chain joins TRBV6-5 to TRBJ1-2; D perhaps matches TRBD1 (5 bases). The CDR3 runs 13 residues. Germline V gene sequence: CDR1 MNHEY, CDR2 SVGAGI. Trimming stripped 4 bases from V and 3 bases from J, with 9 bases between. Here the CDR3 reads CASSFKGHYGYTF. CDR3 nucleotides: TGTGCCAGCAGTTTTAAGGGGCACTATGGCTACACCTTC.

V gene TRBV13 combines with J gene TRBJ2-3; D is uncertain. Trimming left V 6 bases short and J 0 bases short, with 10 bases between. The CDR3 is made up of 14 amino acids. Germline V lookup: CDR1 PRHDT, CDR2 FYEKMQ (reference sequence). CDR3 loop: CASRSVVSTDTQYF. As DNA, the CDR3 is TGTGCCAGCAGAAGCGTAGTGAGCACAGATACGCAGTATTTT.

The V gene is TRBV15, the J gene TRBJ2-7; D is possibly TRBD1 (6 bases). The CDR3 contains 12 residues. Trimming removed 8 bases from V and 5 bases from J, with 13 bases in between. CDR1 is LNHNV and CDR2 is YYDKDF in the germline V gene (reference sequence). The CDR3 bases are TGTGCCACCGGACAGCCACTCGACGAGCAGTACTTC. Encoded protein: CATGQPLDEQYF. Drawing the rest from reference TRBV15 and TRBJ2-7, the complete variable domain is DAMVIQNPRYQVTQFGKPVTLSCSQTLNHNVMYWYQQKSSQAPKLLFHYYDKDFNNEADTPDNFQSRRPNTSFCFLDIRSPGLGDTAMYLCATGQPLDEQYFGPGTRLTVT.

The rearrangement links TRBV7-2 to TRBJ2-1, with TRBD1 identical over 9 bases. This CDR3 is 17 amino acids long. V was clipped by 4 bases and J by 5 bases; unmatched bases: 12. Germline CDR1 SGHTA, CDR2 FQGNSA. The CDR3 protein is CASSSTSTGQGHNEQFF. The DNA of the CDR3 is TGTGCCAGCAGCTCCACATCTACGGGACAGGGCCACAATGAGCAGTTCTTC.

This chain joins TRBV24-1 and TRBJ2-1; 9 bases agree with TRBD1. The germline CDR1 and CDR2 sequences are KGHDR and SFDVKD. The CDR3 sequence is 15 residues long. After removal of 5 bases from V and 7 bases from J, the junction contained 8 bases not matched to a gene. The CDR3 reads CATSAGQGVLNEQFF. CDR3 DNA: TGTGCCACCAGTGCGGGACAGGGTGTTTTAAATGAGCAGTTCTTC.

This rearrangement joins TRBV4-1 to TRBJ2-7, with 9 nucleotides matching TRBD1. V dropped 4 bases and J dropped 5; count of bases not matched to a gene: 9. The CDR3 extends over 15 amino acids. Germline V lookup: CDR1 MGHRA, CDR2 YSYEKL. CDR3 DNA: TGCGCCAGCAGCCCTAGGACAGGGGTGATCCACGAGCAGTACTTC. The encoded protein is CASSPRTGVIHEQYF.

The chain has TRBV2 and TRBJ2-5; weak D call: TRBD2 (5 bases). In germline, CDR1 is SNHLY, CDR2 FYNNEI. The CDR3 covers 15 residues. V was clipped by 6 bases and J by 5 bases, with 19 bases between them. DNA for the CDR3: TGTGCCAGCAGGGTCTCTACGGACTGGCGGGAGACCCAGTACTTC. The encoded protein is CASRVSTDWRETQYF.

The J gene is TRBJ2-3, the V gene TRBV13, with 7 bases identical to TRBD2. J was trimmed by 3 bases and V by 2 bases; bases with no gene match: 5. Germline V lookup: CDR1 PRHDT, CDR2 FYEKMQ (reference sequence). This CDR3 spans 15 amino acids. The CDR3 sequence: CASSLRWGGTDTQYF. CDR3 DNA: TGTGCCAGCAGCTTAAGGTGGGGGGGGACAGATACGCAGTATTTT.

The genes are TRBV9 and TRBJ1-3, with TRBD1 matching 8 bases. Per the germline V gene, CDR1 is SGDLS and CDR2 is YYNGEE. The CDR3 has 16 amino acids. The ends lost 4 bases at V and 3 bases at J; junction bases unmatched: 9. Here the CDR3 reads CASSTSGQGGGNTIYF. The CDR3 coding sequence is TGTGCCAGCAGCACCTCCGGACAGGGCGGTGGAAACACCATATATTTT.

The CDR3 loop reads CASSNRLGSNEKLFF. The DNA for the CDR3 is TGTGCCAGCAGCAACCGCCTCGGGAGTAATGAAAAACTGTTTTTT. The chain combines TRBV7-2 with TRBJ1-4; D remains ambiguous. The CDR3 length is 15 residues. Germline CDR1 reads SGHTA; CDR2 reads FQGNSA. V was trimmed by 5 bases and J by 4 bases, leaving 14 bases between them.